This T cell receptor (beta chain) was sequenced for a study of breast tumors, draining lymph nodes, adjacent tissues. Points from the study as a whole: Data fit most tumor T cells coming from lymph node, expanding in tumor. Compared with basal-like, luminal-like tumors shared significantly more repertoire with nontumor tissue. Tumor TCR diversity was below lymph nodes but above nontumor tissue.

The CDR3 runs to 16 residues. Looked up from germline, CDR1 is MNHNS and CDR2 is SASEGT. J gave up 4 bases and V 7 bases, and 8 bases lay outside the gene matches. MiXCR was run by TCRdb on the multiplex PCR reads, yielding one entry per CDR3 protein. The data contain some 120,000 distinct CDR3 sequences, less than 20% of them seen just once; the ten biggest clones take up over 3%. This clonotype was seen ten or more times. Its antigen remains unidentified. Samples came from axillary lymph nodes draining the breast cancer. The specimen was axillary lymph node tissue. This TCR was recovered from a female donor with breast cancer. Some clones in this sample may be carry-over from other donors' samples. This chain uses TRBV6-1 with TRBJ2-3; 13 nucleotides align to TRBD2. CDR3 in amino acids: CASTETGTSGADTQYF. CDR3 in DNA: TGTGCCAGCACCGAAACCGGGACTAGCGGGGCAGATACGCAGTATTTT.